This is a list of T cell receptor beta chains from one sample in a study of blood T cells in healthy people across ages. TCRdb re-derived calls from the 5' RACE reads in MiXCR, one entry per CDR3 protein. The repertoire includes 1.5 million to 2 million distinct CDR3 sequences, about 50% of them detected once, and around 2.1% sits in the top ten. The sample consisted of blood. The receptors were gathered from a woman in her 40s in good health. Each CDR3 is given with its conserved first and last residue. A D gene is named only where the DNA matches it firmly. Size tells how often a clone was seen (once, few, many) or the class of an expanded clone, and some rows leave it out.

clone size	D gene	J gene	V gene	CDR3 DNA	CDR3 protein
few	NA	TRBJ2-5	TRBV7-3	TGTGCCAGCAGCTTATCGGCGGGGGCCCCGCAAGAGACCCAGTACTTC	CASSLSAGAPQETQYF
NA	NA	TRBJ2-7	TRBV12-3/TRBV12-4	TGTGCCAGCAGGCGAAGAGACGAGCAGTACTTC	CASRRRDEQYF
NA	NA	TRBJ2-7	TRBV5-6	TGTGCCAGCAGCTGGGCCTGGTCCTACGAGCAGTACTTC	CASSWAWSYEQYF
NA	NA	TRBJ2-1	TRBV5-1	TGCGCCAGCAGCTTGGAAGGGTTGACCGCCTACAATGAGCAGTTCTTC	CASSLEGLTAYNEQFF
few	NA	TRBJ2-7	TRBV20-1	TGCAGTGCCACCACGCCGTTTACGGGAGCCTACGAGCAGTACTTC	CSATTPFTGAYEQYF
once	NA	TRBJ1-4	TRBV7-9	TGTGCCAGCAGCTTCGACCCGGGGGTGTCAACTAATGAAAAACTGTTTTTT	CASSFDPGVSTNEKLFF
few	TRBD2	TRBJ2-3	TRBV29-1	TGCAGCGTTGAAGAGTTAGGCGGGGGGGCCCCGCAGTATTTT	CSVEELGGGAPQYF
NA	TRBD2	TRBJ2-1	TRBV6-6	TGTGCCAGCAGTTACCAGACTAGCGGGGGGATTGAGCAGTTCTTC	CASSYQTSGGIEQFF
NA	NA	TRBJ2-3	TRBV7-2	TGTGCCAGCAGCCGGGACCACTTAGGGCAGTATTTT	CASSRDHLGQYF
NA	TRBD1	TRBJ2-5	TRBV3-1	TGTGCCAGCAGCCAAGAACGACAGGGCGTTGAGACCCAGTACTTC	CASSQERQGVETQYF
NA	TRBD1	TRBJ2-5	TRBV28	TGTGCCAGCAGTTCCGCCGGGACAGGGGCGCAGACCCAGTACTTC	CASSSAGTGAQTQYF
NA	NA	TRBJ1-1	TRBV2	TGTGCCAGCACCCCCGGAGGCCACAGAGCTACGAACACTGAAGCTTTCTTT	CASTPGGHRATNTEAFF
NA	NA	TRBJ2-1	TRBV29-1	TGCAGCGTTTCTGTCAGGGTAAGCCATGAGCAGTTCTTC	CSVSVRVSHEQFF
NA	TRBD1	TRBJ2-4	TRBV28	TGTGCCAGCAGTTTATGGAAATCAGGGGGCTCCAAAAACATTCAGTACTTC	CASSLWKSGGSKNIQYF
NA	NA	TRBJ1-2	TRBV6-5	TGTGCCAGCAGTTACTCCCGCGGAGCTAACTATGGCTACACCTTC	CASSYSRGANYGYTF
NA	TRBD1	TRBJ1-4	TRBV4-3	TGCGCCAGCAGCCAAGGAGAGACAGGGACTAATGAAAAACTGTTTTTT	CASSQGETGTNEKLFF
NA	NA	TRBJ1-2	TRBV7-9	TGTGCCAGCAGAGATGCCGCCTTAATATCTATCTATGGCTACACCTTC	CASRDAALISIYGYTF
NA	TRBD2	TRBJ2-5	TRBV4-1	TGCGCCAGCAGCCAAGGTGGGGGGGTGTACCAAGAGACCCAGTACTTC	CASSQGGGVYQETQYF
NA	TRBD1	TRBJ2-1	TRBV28	TGTGCCAGCAGAGGGACAGGGAGGACGAATGAGCAGTTCTTC	CASRGTGRTNEQFF
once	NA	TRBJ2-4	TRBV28	TGTGCCAGCAGAAACGGGCCCCTCCTAGCCAAAAACATTCAGTACTTC	CASRNGPLLAKNIQYF
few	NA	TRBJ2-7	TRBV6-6	TGTGCCAGCACTTTAACAGGGCACGAGCAGTACTTC	CASTLTGHEQYF
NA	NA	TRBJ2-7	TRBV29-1	TGCAGCGTTGCGGCTGAAGGGAAAGGATACGAGCAGTACTTC	CSVAAEGKGYEQYF
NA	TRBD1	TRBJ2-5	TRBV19	TGTGCCAGTAGCATACCCGGGACAGCTAATCCGGAGACCCAGTACTTC	CASSIPGTANPETQYF
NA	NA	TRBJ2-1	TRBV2	TGTGCCAGCAGTGGGGTAGGGGGGGACTACAATGAGCAGTTCTTC	CASSGVGGDYNEQFF
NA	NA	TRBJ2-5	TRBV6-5	TGTGCCAGCAGTTACCCGACTCGAACGGAGACCCAGTACTTC	CASSYPTRTETQYF
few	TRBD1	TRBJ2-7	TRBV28	TGTGCCAGCAGAATCGGAGGGACAGGGAACTACGAGCAGTACTTC	CASRIGGTGNYEQYF
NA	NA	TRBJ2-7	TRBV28	TGTGCCAGCAGTTTATATGGCCAGGGTAAGGGCGAGCAGTACTTC	CASSLYGQGKGEQYF
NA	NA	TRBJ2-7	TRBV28	TGTGCCAGCAGTTTGTTACCGGGGGCCCACGAGCAGTACTTC	CASSLLPGAHEQYF
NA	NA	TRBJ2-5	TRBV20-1	TGCAGTGCTCATAATTTGGTTTTGAGTTCTTACCCAGAGACCCAGTACTTC	CSAHNLVLSSYPETQYF
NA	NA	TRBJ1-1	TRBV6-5	TGTGCCAGCAGCCCCGACAGGCGAGGGACTGAAGCTTTCTTT	CASSPDRRGTEAFF
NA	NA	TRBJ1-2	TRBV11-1	TGTGCCAGCAGCTTAGAGGTATCTCAGAGGGGCGACTATGGCTACACCTTC	CASSLEVSQRGDYGYTF